This T cell receptor (beta chain) was sequenced in a study of T-cell memory formation after mild COVID-19. Whole-study findings and limits: From day 15 to 85, contracting clones were balanced between CD4 and CD8, whereas later expanders leaned toward CD4+. Pre-infection memory held some responding clones, suggesting pre-existing cross-reactive T cells responded. Mostly located in CM and EM were contracting CD4+ clones, with contracting CD8+ clones located in EMRA.

A single record per CDR3 protein comes from TCRdb applying MiXCR to the 5' RACE reads. This sample has approximately 560,000 distinct CDR3 sequences; 15% to 20% occur once, and the top ten carry 8.1%. Regarding this clonotype: Its antigen is as yet unknown.

The sequence was collected from an adult woman who had mild COVID-19 (a few samples of this study predate the infection). Cell type and time point are not known. The sample consisted of PBMCs or a T cell subset sorted from them (not recorded which).

CDR3 DNA: TGCAGTGCCACAAGGACAGGGGCCATGGGTGGCTACACCTTC. It encodes CSATRTGAMGGYTF. The chain is built from TRBV20-1 and TRBJ1-2; TRBD1 matches at 9 bases. There are 14 residues in the CDR3. Germline assignment: CDR1 DFQATT and CDR2 SNEGSKA (reference sequence). The ends lost 6 bases at V and 7 bases at J; junction bases unmatched: 12.